The 18 T cell receptor beta chains below all came from one sample that was sequenced in a study of T-cell memory formation after mild COVID-19. TCRdb re-called the 5' RACE reads through MiXCR, storing one row per CDR3 protein. The top ten hold roughly 21% of the sample, which has about 390,000 distinct CDR3 sequences, approximately 15% seen once. Sequencing was performed on PBMCs or a T cell subset sorted from them (not recorded which). The receptors derive from a man aged 18 to 30 who had mild COVID-19 (a few samples of this study predate the infection). Cell type and time point are not known.

This chain links TRBV24-1 with TRBJ1-1, with D maybe TRBD1 (5 bases). Germline assignment: CDR1 KGHDR and CDR2 SFDVKD. The CDR3 is 15 amino acids. V lost 10 bases to trimming and J lost 1 base, with 18 bases between them. The CDR3 reads CATCGGSRENTEAFF. CDR3 coding DNA: TGTGCCACGTGTGGGGGGTCGAGGGAGAACACTGAAGCTTTCTTT.

In this sample, this clonotype turned up many times. The chain uses TRBV5-1 and TRBJ2-3; possible D gene TRBD2, 7 bases. The CDR3 contains 14 residues. V was trimmed by 4 bases and J by 4 bases, leaving 13 bases between them. Germline V gene sequence: CDR1 SGHRS, CDR2 YFSETQ. The CDR3 protein is CASSMGGPADTQYF. The DNA for the CDR3 is TGCGCCAGCAGCATGGGGGGGCCGGCAGATACGCAGTATTTT.

This clonotype was recorded a few times. The rearrangement uses TRBV11-3 and TRBJ2-1; TRBD1 matches 10 bases. The CDR3 runs to 14 residues. The J segment lost 8 bases and the V segment lost 5 bases, leaving 6 bases of the junction unmatched. The germline gives CDR1 SGHNT, CDR2 YENEEA. CDR3 sequence: CASSVRDRGDEQFF. The CDR3 nucleotides read TGTGCCAGCAGCGTCCGGGACAGGGGCGATGAGCAGTTCTTC.

V is TRBV2 and J is TRBJ2-5; 7 nucleotides agree with TRBD2. The germline V gene encodes CDR1 SNHLY and CDR2 FYNNEI. J was trimmed by 4 bases and V by 4 bases; bases with no gene match: 12. The length of the CDR3 is 16 residues. CDR3 DNA sequence: TGTGCCAGCAGTGGCCTACGGGGGGAAAACTTAGAGACCCAGTACTTC. Residues: CASSGLRGENLETQYF.

This clonotype was seen more than once but under ten times. This chain joins TRBV25-1 and TRBJ2-3, with 9 positions matching TRBD2. Germline-derived CDR1 and CDR2 are MGHDK and SYGVNS. With 6 bases clipped from V and 2 bases from J, the junction kept 3 bases outside the gene matches. There are 14 residues in the CDR3. The CDR3 DNA follows: TGTGCCAGCAGATCTAGCGGGGCCACAGATACGCAGTATTTT. It encodes CASRSSGATDTQYF.

This clonotype has only a few counts. This CDR3 is CASSSLTSGGVETQYF. As DNA, the CDR3 is TGTGCCAGCAGTTCGTTGACTAGCGGGGGGGTGGAGACCCAGTACTTC. The gene calls are TRBV27 and TRBJ2-5; TRBD2 matches at 14 bases. The germline V gene has CDR1 MNHEY and CDR2 SMNVEV (reference sequence). This CDR3 contains 16 residues. Germline trimming cut 4 bases from V and 5 bases from J; bases unmatched to any gene: 6.

This clonotype was seen only a few times. The chain recombines TRBV6-2 or TRBV6-3 with TRBJ2-1; D gene uncertain. The CDR3 consists of 16 residues. The germline V and J ends were trimmed by 4 bases and 0 bases, with 13 bases remaining between them. Germline V gene lookup returns CDR1 MNHEY and CDR2 SVGEGT. The CDR3 bases are TGTGCCAGCAGTTCCTCCTGGGCGAGCTCCTACAATGAGCAGTTCTTC. It codes for CASSSSWASSYNEQFF.

At least ten counts were recorded for this clonotype. This sequence joins TRBV9 and TRBJ2-1, with D possibly being TRBD2 (6 bases). The V end lost 3 bases, the J end lost 8 bases, and 21 bases lay between the germline ends. This CDR3 is 16 amino acids long. CDR1 is SGDLS and CDR2 is YYNGEE in the germline V gene. CDR3 residues: CASSETLLARADEQFF. CDR3 bases: TGTGCCAGCAGCGAGACCCTCCTAGCGAGGGCCGATGAGCAGTTCTTC.

V is TRBV19 and J is TRBJ2-1; 7 bases align to TRBD1. CDR3 length: 13 residues. Germline trimming cut 9 bases from V and 5 bases from J; bases unmatched to any gene: 7. Germline V gives CDR1 LNHDA, CDR2 SQIVND (reference sequence). DNA for the CDR3: TGTGCCAGCACTTCGACAGGGAACAATGAGCAGTTCTTC. This encodes CASTSTGNNEQFF.

V is TRBV20-1 and J is TRBJ2-7; 9 bases align to TRBD2. The germline V gene encodes CDR1 DFQATT and CDR2 SNEGSKA (reference sequence). This CDR3 contains 17 residues. Trimming took 0 bases from V and 3 from J; bases not matched to a gene: 12. CDR3 bases: TGCAGTGCTAGAGAATGGGCTAGCGGGGCTCCTTTCTACGAGCAGTACTTC. It is translated as CSAREWASGAPFYEQYF.

The genes are TRBV20-1 and TRBJ1-1, with D possibly matching TRBD1 (5 bases). Trimming took 5 bases from V and 1 from J, leaving 11 bases between them. Germline assignment: CDR1 DFQATT and CDR2 SNEGSKA (reference sequence). The CDR3 is 13 residues long. In DNA form, the CDR3 reads TGCAGTGCTGCCTCGAGGGGGAACACTGAAGCTTTCTTT. Translation gives CSAASRGNTEAFF.

This clonotype was observed a few times. CDR3 loop: CASSYDGGETQYF. As DNA, the CDR3 is TGTGCCAGCAGTTATGACGGGGGAGAGACCCAGTACTTC. The chain couples TRBV2 to TRBJ2-5; tentative D call: TRBD2 (6 bases). Germline loops: CDR1 SNHLY, CDR2 FYNNEI. V dropped 5 bases and J dropped 4 bases, with 11 bases sitting between them. The CDR3 runs 13 residues.

This clonotype has ten or more counts. The V call is TRBV7-8, the J call TRBJ2-3; D might be TRBD2 (6 bases). Germline V gives CDR1 SGHVS, CDR2 FQNEAQ. V lost 3 bases to trimming and J lost 2 bases, with 12 bases between them. The CDR3 length is 15 residues. In DNA form, the CDR3 reads TGTGCCAGCAGCTTCCCCGGACTATCCACAGATACGCAGTATTTT. Protein: CASSFPGLSTDTQYF.

The chain has TRBV12-3 or TRBV12-4 and TRBJ1-6; a weak D match, TRBD1 (6 bases). The V end was cut by 8 bases, the J end by 11 bases, with 16 bases between. This CDR3 is built from 13 residues. CDR3 sequence (DNA): TGTGCCAGCGGGGACATCAACGAACCACCCCTCCACTTT. This encodes CASGDINEPPLHF.

This clonotype has more than one count but fewer than ten. In DNA form, the CDR3 reads TGCGCCAGCAGCCCGGCGATGGGGGGCTTCGGCTATGGCTACACCTTC. This sequence encodes CASSPAMGGFGYGYTF. V gene TRBV5-1 combines with J gene TRBJ1-2; possibly TRBD1 for D (6 bases). The V end lost 4 bases, the J end lost 4 bases, and 20 bases lay between the germline ends. This CDR3 has 16 amino acids. Germline V gene lookup returns CDR1 SGHRS and CDR2 YFSETQ.

The DNA for the CDR3 is TGTGCCAGCAGGATTGGGGGGTTTGGCGACTATGGCTACACCTTC. Encoded protein: CASRIGGFGDYGYTF. The chain has TRBV7-9 and TRBJ1-2; tentatively, D is TRBD1 (5 bases). Between the trimmed V and J ends, which lost 6 bases and 3 bases, there was a span of 17 bases. This CDR3 is 15 amino acids long. CDR1 SEHNR and CDR2 FQNEAQ come from the germline V gene (reference sequence).

This clonotype was seen more than once but under ten times. The CDR3 nucleotides are TGTGCCAGCAGCTTACGCGCCCAGGGAAGGAATAACACTGAAGCTTTCTTT. The encoded protein is CASSLRAQGRNNTEAFF. V gene TRBV7-9 combines with J gene TRBJ1-1; the D gene is possibly TRBD1 (5 bases). This CDR3 comprises 17 residues. With 2 bases removed from V and 2 bases from J, the gap between germline ends came to 18 bases. Per germline, CDR1 SEHNR and CDR2 FQNEAQ (reference sequence).

V and J are TRBV7-9 and TRBJ1-6; no clear D gene. Trimming took off 2 bases at V and 6 bases at J, with 8 bases between the two ends. Germline lookup yields CDR1 SEHNR and CDR2 FQNEAQ (reference sequence). The CDR3 has 14 amino acids. Here the CDR3 DNA reads TGTGCCAGCAGCTTAATGGCGGGTAATTCACCCCTCCACTTT. Protein sequence: CASSLMAGNSPLHF.